A single sample is the source of the 24 T cell receptor beta chains below, sequenced in a study of T cell responses to AZD1222 COVID-19 vaccine. Clones were read by immunoSEQ multiplex PCR, and TCRdb kept only the in-frame ones, dropping some. The repertoire consists of 95,000 to 150,000 clones, with approximately 94% occurring once and the leading ten covering 4% to 6%. Sequenced here: peripheral blood, sampled 28 days after the second AZD1222 dose. All receptors come from an adult who received the AZD1222 COVID-19 vaccine.

This clone occurred once. The chain carries TRBV5-1 and TRBJ2-5, with a tentative D call TRBD1 (6 bases). Trimming left V 6 bases short and J 4 bases short, with 13 bases between. CDR3 length: 13 residues. The germline CDR1 and CDR2 sequences are SGHRS and YFSETQ. The CDR3 sequence is CASNRDTGETQYF. The CDR3 nucleotides read TGCGCCAGCAACCGGGACACCGGAGAGACCCAGTACTTC.

The chain couples TRBV5-1 to TRBJ2-5, with D unclear. This CDR3 contains 15 residues. Germline CDR1 SGHRS, CDR2 YFSETQ. The V and J ends lost 1 base and 1 base respectively, with 11 bases between them. The CDR3 bases are TGCGCCAGCAGCTTGACCCCGCGTAGCCAAGAGACCCAGTACTTC. This translates into CASSLTPRSQETQYF.

This chain connects TRBV6-2 or TRBV6-3 to TRBJ1-2, with a tentative D call TRBD1 (6 bases). The germline gives CDR1 MNHEY, CDR2 SVGEGT. Between the trimmed V and J ends, which lost 4 bases and 2 bases, there was a span of 11 bases. The CDR3 totals 14 residues. CDR3 DNA: TGTGCCAGCAGTTCCTCCGGACAGAACTATGGCTACACCTTC. This encodes CASSSSGQNYGYTF.

The J gene is TRBJ2-7, the V gene TRBV6-2 or TRBV6-3; D unresolved. Trimming pared 2 bases from V and 3 bases from J, leaving 8 bases between. Germline CDR1 reads MNHEY; CDR2 reads SVGEGT. The CDR3 runs 13 residues. The chain's CDR3 is CASSYLHHYEQYF. Written as DNA, the CDR3 is TGTGCCAGCAGTTACCTTCACCACTACGAGCAGTACTTC.

This sequence joins TRBV28 and TRBJ1-6; D is ambiguous. From germline, CDR1 is MDHEN and CDR2 SYDVKM. The V gene lost 3 bases and the J gene lost 8 bases, with 8 bases spanning the gap. The length of the CDR3 is 13 residues. DNA of the CDR3: TGTGCCAGCAGTTTTCGGTCCGATTCACCCCTCCACTTT. It codes for CASSFRSDSPLHF.

The chain couples TRBV9 to TRBJ1-1; TRBD1 matches 7 bases. This CDR3 has 16 amino acids. V dropped 1 base and J dropped 0; count of bases not matched to a gene: 6. Per germline, CDR1 SGDLS and CDR2 YYNGEE. The DNA for the CDR3 is TGTGCCAGCAGCGTATGGACAGGTAATATGAACACTGAAGCTTTCTTT. Translating it yields CASSVWTGNMNTEAFF.

The CDR3 here is CASSLWTGGAVETQYF. The CDR3 DNA reads as TGCGCCAGCAGCTTGTGGACAGGGGGCGCGGTAGAGACCCAGTACTTC. The rearrangement uses TRBV5-1 and TRBJ2-5; 11 nucleotides agree with TRBD1. This CDR3 comprises 16 residues. Germline V gene sequence: CDR1 SGHRS, CDR2 YFSETQ. After removal of 1 base from V and 4 bases from J, the junction contained 6 bases not matched to a gene. Full variable domain (outside the CDR3, taken from reference TRBV5-1 and TRBJ2-5): KAGVTQTPRYLIKTRGQQVTLSCSPISGHRSVSWYQQTPGQGLQFLFEYFSETQRNKGNFPGRFSGRQFSNSRSEMNVSTLELGDSALYLCASSLWTGGAVETQYFGPGTRLLVL.

CDR3 nucleotide sequence: TGTGCCAGCAGCAAGGAGGATGACAGGGGGGCAAAACTGTTTTTT. The encoded protein is CASSKEDDRGAKLFF. The chain recombines TRBV2 with TRBJ1-4; 9 nucleotides agree with TRBD1. Trimming at V came to 6 bases and at J to 10 bases, leaving 12 bases not matched to a gene. The CDR3 has 15 residues. Germline V gives CDR1 SNHLY, CDR2 FYNNEI.

The J gene is TRBJ1-1, the V gene TRBV14; D ambiguous. V lost 2 bases to trimming and J lost 2 bases, with 9 bases between them. This CDR3 has 14 amino acids. Germline CDR1 is SGHDN and CDR2 is FVKESK. In DNA, the CDR3 is TGTGCCAGCAGCCAATCTATTCCAAACACTGAAGCTTTCTTT. Its translation is CASSQSIPNTEAFF.

DNA for the CDR3: TGTGCCAGCAGCGTAGAAGCCGGCAGGGTCTCTGGGGCCAACGTCCTGACTTTC. Translated, it gives CASSVEAGRVSGANVLTF. This chain uses TRBV9 with TRBJ2-6; maybe TRBD1 (5 bases). V lost 0 bases, J lost 0 bases, and 13 bases lay in between. The V gene's germline CDR1 is SGDLS and CDR2 YYNGEE. The CDR3 consists of 18 residues. Based on the CDR3 plus reference TRBV9 and TRBJ2-6, the full variable domain is DSGVTQTPKHLITATGQRVTLRCSPRSGDLSVYWYQQSLDQGLQFLIQYYNGEERAKGNILERFSAQQFPDLHSELNLSSLELGDSALYFCASSVEAGRVSGANVLTFGAGSRLTVL.

V gene TRBV6-5 combines with J gene TRBJ1-4; 7 bases fit TRBD1. Germline CDR1 is MNHEY and CDR2 is SVGAGI. The trim removed 8 bases at V and 8 bases at J, leaving 8 bases unmatched. CDR3 size: 13 residues. The CDR3 is CASRDSAREKLFF. CDR3 bases: TGTGCCAGCCGGGACAGCGCGCGAGAAAAACTGTTTTTT.

This clone was seen a handful of times. The genes are TRBV27 and TRBJ1-5, with D maybe TRBD1 (6 bases). V was trimmed by 6 bases and J by 3 bases, leaving 12 bases between them. The germline V gene encodes CDR1 MNHEY and CDR2 SMNVEV (reference sequence). The CDR3 extends over 14 amino acids. CDR3 residues: CASSRGSNNQPQHF. CDR3 coding DNA: TGTGCCAGCAGCAGGGGATCTAACAATCAGCCCCAGCATTTT.

This chain connects TRBV4-2 to TRBJ2-3; D is possibly TRBD2 (6 bases). The V end lost 1 base, the J end lost 1 base, and 12 bases lay between the germline ends. The CDR3 has 16 residues. Per the germline V gene, CDR1 is LGHNA and CDR2 is YNFKEQ. The CDR3 DNA is TGTGCCAGCAGCCAAGCGACTAGGAAGGGCACAGATACGCAGTATTTT. It codes for CASSQATRKGTDTQYF.

Concerning this clone: One end of the junction does not line up with germline, which may come from a read error. The chain links TRBV4-3 to TRBJ1-6; D remains unclear. CDR1 and CDR2 (germline): LGHNA, YSLEER. The CDR3 consists of 12 residues. The CDR3, as DNA: TGCGCCAGCAGCCAAGATAACTCACCCCTCCACTTT. Translated, it gives CASSQDNSPLHF.

This clone was counted once. The V and J genes are TRBV12-3 or TRBV12-4 and TRBJ2-7, with 7 bases lining up with TRBD1. Germline trimming cut 6 bases from V and 7 bases from J; bases unmatched to any gene: 6. The CDR3 consists of 12 residues. The CDR3 bases are TGTGCCAGCAGGACGACAGGGAGAGAGCAGTACTTC. It translates to CASRTTGREQYF.

The chain uses TRBV18 and TRBJ1-4, with D possibly being TRBD1 (5 bases). This CDR3 has 14 residues. From germline, CDR1 is KGHSH and CDR2 LQKENI. V was pared by 3 bases and J by 0 bases, with 5 bases between. The CDR3 DNA follows: TGTGCCAGCTCACCGACAGCAACTAATGAAAAACTGTTTTTT. This encodes CASSPTATNEKLFF.

The J gene is TRBJ2-1, the V gene TRBV7-2; D may be TRBD1 (5 bases). Germline CDR1 is SGHTA and CDR2 is FQGNSA. The V end was cut by 6 bases, the J end by 7 bases, with 10 bases between. CDR3 size: 12 residues. The CDR3 DNA reads as TGTGCCAGCAGACCCGACAGAAATGAGCAGTTCTTC. It yields the protein CASRPDRNEQFF.

The chain is built from TRBV4-1 and TRBJ1-4, with 7 bases matching TRBD1. CDR1 and CDR2 (germline): MGHRA, YSYEKL. The junction had 8 bases not matched to a gene; V was cut back by 3 bases and J by 4 bases. The CDR3 is made up of 16 amino acids. CDR3 nucleotide sequence: TGCGCCAGCAGCCACCCGCAGAGGGACAGTAATGAAAAACTGTTTTTT. Residues: CASSHPQRDSNEKLFF.

The rearrangement joins TRBV10-3 to TRBJ1-5; no firm D call. V lost 2 bases and J 0 bases, leaving 8 bases between the germline ends. This CDR3 is 15 amino acids long. CDR1 is ENHRY, CDR2 SYGVKD, per germline. For the CDR3, the DNA is TGTGCCATCAGTGAGACCAACCCTAGCAATCAGCCCCAGCATTTT. It specifies CAISETNPSNQPQHF.

V and J are TRBV7-2 and TRBJ2-1; TRBD2 matches at 7 bases. The CDR3 is made up of 18 amino acids. Germline assignment: CDR1 SGHTA and CDR2 FQGNSA. V dropped 1 base and J dropped 3; count of bases not matched to a gene: 12. CDR3: CASSLGGAGVTHYNEQFF. The CDR3 nucleotides are TGTGCCAGCAGCTTAGGAGGGGCGGGGGTGACACACTACAATGAGCAGTTCTTC.

The CDR3 sequence: CASSLQTLGNTIYF. In DNA, the CDR3 is TGTGCCAGCAGCTTACAGACCTTAGGAAACACCATATATTTT. The chain carries TRBV11-2 and TRBJ1-3; D is uncertain. Looked up from germline, CDR1 is SGHAT and CDR2 is FQNNGV. V lost 2 bases and J 4 bases, leaving 9 bases between the germline ends. This CDR3 has 14 amino acids.

The chain carries TRBV19 and TRBJ2-2; tentatively, D is TRBD1 (6 bases). V was trimmed by 4 bases and J by 5 bases, leaving 23 bases between them. CDR3 length: 18 amino acids. Germline V CDR1 and CDR2: LNHDA, SQIVND (reference sequence). This CDR3 reads CASSKSPTNRVETGELFF. DNA of the CDR3: TGTGCCAGTAGTAAATCCCCTACAAACAGGGTTGAAACCGGGGAGCTGTTTTTT.

The CDR3 sequence is CASSANGLAGGRETQYF. The CDR3, as DNA: TGTGCCAGCAGCGCTAACGGACTAGCGGGAGGTCGGGAGACCCAGTACTTC. The chain employs TRBV7-3 and TRBJ2-5, with TRBD2 matching over 14 bases. The CDR3 contains 17 residues. V was clipped by 5 bases and J by 5 bases; unmatched bases: 10. Germline values: CDR1 SGHTA, CDR2 FQGTGA. The full variable domain, its missing parts supplied by reference TRBV7-3 and TRBJ2-5, is GAGVSQTPSNKVTEKGKYVELRCDPISGHTALYWYRQSLGQGPEFLIYFQGTGAADDSGLPNDRFFAVRPEGSVSTLKIQRTERGDSAVYLCASSANGLAGGRETQYFGPGTRLLVL.

This clone was observed a single time. The genes are TRBV19 and TRBJ1-5, with no clear D. V was cut by 4 bases and J by 10 bases, with 8 bases left in between. In germline, CDR1 is LNHDA, CDR2 SQIVND (reference sequence). The length of the CDR3 is 11 residues. For the CDR3, the DNA is TGTGCCAGTAGTACCCTCGGTCCCCAGCATTTT. Encoded protein: CASSTLGPQHF.